This T cell receptor beta chain was identified in a study of blood T cell repertoires in COVID-19 (dated by TCRdb to about 2020). As for the study more broadly: Samples from collaborators originated in the United States, Italy and Spain and spanned both the acute and convalescent phases of COVID-19. The prospective study material was composed of cDNA or gDNA derived from T cells, B-cell-depleted T cells, or PBMCs. Subjects who had been exposed to COVID-19, were actively infected with it, or had recovered from it provided the deeply sampled blood TCRbeta repertoires that made up the dataset. The repertoires were released in a freely available public database meant as a resource for research on the immune response to SARS-CoV-2. Samples were obtained from the ongoing ImmuneRACE study (first 160 participants) and from 1,000 to 1,500 subjects provided by 6 global collaborators. The sample metadata nearly always contained a de-identified subject ID, COVID-19 status, age in years and sex. Where available, HLA class I and class II types were taken from metadata supplied by the sample provider and were not determined by assay-based typing.

The research as a whole found: How much clinical and demographic metadata was included differed by source and by participant, and the metadata was provided uncurated.

Looking up the germline V gene yields CDR1 SGDLS and CDR2 YYNGEE. Counted from cysteine to phenylalanine, this CDR3 has 15 amino acids. The entry retains the CDR3 DNA only, 45 bases that are in frame from base 1. Trimming costs V 4 bases and J 0 bases, and their ends lie 11 bases apart. On this clone: Its binding antigen is unknown. Within one base of it there is no much larger clone, and no base qualities were kept.

TCRbeta CDR3 regions were amplified from genomic DNA by means of the immunoSEQ Assay, a bias-controlled multiplex PCR. The original methods were these. The number of nucleated cells in each sample was estimated from the amplification of reference gene primers within the assay. To quantify the absolute abundance of each unique TCRbeta CDR3 rearrangement, sequence reads were collapsed and filtered. Productive Simpson clonality was computed per sample as the square root of Simpson's diversity index over productive rearrangements. TCRdb took this table from immuneACCESS and kept in-frame rearrangements with V and J called. Such tables lack part of the clones; where checked against another copy, unresolved V genes explain under half of the gap, and the rest is unexplained. The V and J calls and the clone size are those of that table, but D and trimming were determined from the DNA. The sample contains a few hundred thousand clones, 86% of them found a single time. The leading ten clones occupy about 3% of the sample.

Collaborating institutions collected whole blood in K2EDTA tubes following their own protocols. For TCRbeta analysis, collaborator samples were shipped as frozen whole blood, as isolated PBMCs, or as DNA extracted from either sample type. The sequence links TRBV9 to TRBJ1-5; the D gene identity is not certain. The TCR was taken from a woman in her 30s with active or convalescent COVID-19. Sequences were obtained from peripheral blood. The DNA reads as follows: TGTGCCAGCAGCCCTCGAGGGAATAGCAATCAGCCCCAGCATTTT. Translated, it gives CASSPRGNSNQPQHF.